These T cell receptor beta chains were read from a single sample in a study of T cells in Graves' hyperthyroidism and ophthalmopathy. Each CDR3 protein is one row after TCRdb ran MiXCR on the multiplex PCR reads. Altogether under 350,000 distinct CDR3 sequences are present, roughly 21% being singletons, with the ten largest covering roughly 52%. The sample was blood. The receptors stem from a woman aged 45 to 65 with Graves' hyperthyroidism. CDR3s include the opening cysteine and the closing phenylalanine or tryptophan. The D gene is left open where the match is weak. Expanded clones are given a class, and other clones once, few, many or no size at all.

length,V,size,J,D,DNA,CDR3
15,TRBV5-6,many,TRBJ2-7,TRBD1,TGTGCCAGCAGCTGGAGGGGGACAGGGCCCTACGAGCAGTACTTC,CASSWRGTGPYEQYF
14,TRBV27,once,TRBJ1-5,NA,TGTGCCAGCACTGGACAGCATAGCAATCAGCCCCAGCATTTT,CASTGQHSNQPQHF
15,TRBV27,many,TRBJ2-3,NA,TGTGCCAGCAGCCCCGGGTCCTCGACGGTGGATACGCAGTATTTT,CASSPGSSTVDTQYF
13,TRBV7-7,NA,TRBJ1-1,NA,TGTGCTAGCAGCTTAAATTTGGACACTGAAGCTTTCTTT,CASSLNLDTEAFF
14,TRBV30,NA,TRBJ1-3,NA,TGTGCCTGGATTCGGACAACTTCTGGAAACACCATATATTTT,CAWIRTTSGNTIYF
16,TRBV4-1,many,TRBJ2-7,TRBD2,TGCGCCAGCAGCCAAGATATGACTAGCGGGAGGAACGAGCAGTACTTC,CASSQDMTSGRNEQYF
16,TRBV19,few,TRBJ2-3,TRBD2,TGTGCCAGTAGCCGCCATGTGATAGCGGGATCCGATACGCAGTATTTT,CASSRHVIAGSDTQYF
12,TRBV29-1,many,TRBJ1-1,NA,TGCAGCGTTGAGTCCAGGGGACTTGAAGCTTTCTTT,CSVESRGLEAFF
12,TRBV3-1,many,TRBJ2-7,NA,TGTGCCAGCAGCCAATTGCCGTACGAGCAGTACTTC,CASSQLPYEQYF
12,TRBV6-2/TRBV6-3,NA,TRBJ2-4,NA,TGTGCCAGTACCCAAGGCAAAAACATTCAGTACTTC,CASTQGKNIQYF
13,TRBV6-1,few,TRBJ1-4,NA,TGTGCCAGCGCTACAGGTACTAATGAAAAACTGCTTTTT,CASATGTNEKLLF
17,TRBV5-8,few,TRBJ2-2,TRBD2,TGTGCCAGCAGCAAAATAGCGGGGCTCGCGAACACCGGGGAGCTGTTTTTT,CASSKIAGLANTGELFF
11,TRBV20-1,NA,TRBJ2-7,NA,TGCAGTGCCTTGGGAGATTACGAGCAGTACTTC,CSALGDYEQYF
13,TRBV20-1,few,TRBJ1-1,TRBD1,TGCAGTGCTAACCCAGGGGGGAGGACTGAAGCTTTCTTT,CSANPGGRTEAFF
16,TRBV4-2,NA,TRBJ1-1,NA,TGTGCCAGCAGCCAAGTGGCGGGGCAGGGCGACACTGAAGCTTTCTTT,CASSQVAGQGDTEAFF
20,TRBV4-1,NA,TRBJ2-1,TRBD2,TGCGCCAGCAGCCAACCCCCGGGACTAGCGGGACTGAGCTCCTACAATGAGCAGTTCTTC,CASSQPPGLAGLSSYNEQFF
13,TRBV2,many,TRBJ1-2,NA,TGTGCCAGCAGACAGGCAGGGGAGAATGGCTACACCTTC,CASRQAGENGYTF
16,TRBV5-1,NA,TRBJ2-7,TRBD1,TGCGCCAGCAGCCAAGTCCAGACAGGGGCGCCCTACGAGCAGTACTTC,CASSQVQTGAPYEQYF
11,TRBV20-1,few,TRBJ2-1,TRBD1,TGCAGTGCTGTCCAGGGGGATGAGCAGTTCTTC,CSAVQGDEQFF
15,TRBV4-2,NA,TRBJ2-5,NA,TGTGCCAGCAGCCCGAACGGACAGTACCAAGAGACCCAGTACTTC,CASSPNGQYQETQYF
14,TRBV5-1,NA,TRBJ2-1,TRBD1,TGTGCCAGCAGCTGGACAGGGTTGTACAATGAGCAGTTCTTC,CASSWTGLYNEQFF
15,TRBV28,NA,TRBJ1-4,NA,TGTGCCAGCAGTTTATATGGTGGGGCGGCAGAAAAACTGTTTTTT,CASSLYGGAAEKLFF
15,TRBV7-3,many,TRBJ2-7,TRBD1,TGTGCCAGCAGTTATACCGGGACAGGTATCTACGAGCAGTACTTC,CASSYTGTGIYEQYF
13,TRBV2,few,TRBJ1-5,TRBD1,TGTGCCAGCAAAACGACAGGGGATCAGCCCCAGCATTTT,CASKTTGDQPQHF
15,TRBV11-2,many,TRBJ2-7,NA,TGTGCCAGCAGCTTATGGTGGGGGAACCTAGGGGAGCAGTACTTC,CASSLWWGNLGEQYF
12,TRBV10-3,NA,TRBJ2-7,NA,TGTGCCATCAGTGCCCCCAACGACGAGCAGTACTTC,CAISAPNDEQYF
14,TRBV6-2/TRBV6-3,NA,TRBJ1-5,NA,TGTGCCAGCAGTGTAGGACAGACAAATCAGCCCCAGCATTTT,CASSVGQTNQPQHF
15,TRBV19,NA,TRBJ1-5,TRBD1,TGTGCCAGTAGAGGACAGGGAGGAAGCAATCAGCCCCAGCATTTT,CASRGQGGSNQPQHF
14,TRBV7-8,many,TRBJ1-6,NA,TGTGCCAGCAGCCGTGGGGACGGAGATTCACCCCTCCACTTT,CASSRGDGDSPLHF
14,TRBV2,many,TRBJ1-5,NA,TGTGCCAGCAGTTTTGGACAATGGGATCAGCCCCAGCATTTT,CASSFGQWDQPQHF
17,TRBV28,many,TRBJ2-1,NA,TGTGCCAGCAGTTTTTCCACGAGAGGGGGGCCCAACAATGAGCAGTTCTTC,CASSFSTRGGPNNEQFF
14,TRBV28,many,TRBJ2-3,NA,TGTGCCAGCAGTTTTAAACGGTTCACAGATACGCAGTATTTT,CASSFKRFTDTQYF
14,TRBV5-6,NA,TRBJ1-1,NA,TGTGCCAGCAGCTTGGCCATGGGGGGGCCTCAAGCTTTCTTT,CASSLAMGGPQAFF
13,TRBV20-1,many,TRBJ2-5,NA,TGCAGTGCTACCTGGGGGCTCCAAGAGACCCAGTACTTC,CSATWGLQETQYF
15,TRBV6-1,few,TRBJ2-1,TRBD1,TGTGCCAGCAGTGGGGCCTGGGACAGGGCGAATGAGCAGTTCTTC,CASSGAWDRANEQFF
13,TRBV30,many,TRBJ1-5,NA,TGTGCCTGGAATGGGGGGATCGGTCAGCCCCAGCATTTT,CAWNGGIGQPQHF
15,TRBV7-9,many,TRBJ1-2,NA,TGTGCCAGCAGCTTAGCGCCGGGGAAAAACTATGGCTACACCTTC,CASSLAPGKNYGYTF
16,TRBV2,many,TRBJ1-2,TRBD1,TGTGCCAGCAGCGAAAAAGACAGGGACCGGACTTACGGCTACACCTTC,CASSEKDRDRTYGYTF
15,TRBV4-2,NA,TRBJ1-5,NA,TGTGCCAGCAGCCAAGAGCCTTCTGGTAATCAGCCCCAGCATTTT,CASSQEPSGNQPQHF
15,TRBV9,many,TRBJ2-5,TRBD1,TGTGCCAGCAGCGTGTACAGGGGTGTCCAAGAGACCCAGTACTTC,CASSVYRGVQETQYF
15,TRBV20-1,NA,TRBJ2-7,NA,TGCAGTGCTGCCCCCGGGGTAGCGGCTACCTACGAGCAGTACTTC,CSAAPGVAATYEQYF
13,TRBV7-2,many,TRBJ1-2,TRBD1,TGTGCCAGCAGCCCGCACAGGGGATACGGCTACACCTTC,CASSPHRGYGYTF
13,TRBV4-1,NA,TRBJ1-4,NA,TGCGCCAGCAGCCAAGTGGCAAATGAAAAACTGTTTTTT,CASSQVANEKLFF
15,TRBV19,NA,TRBJ1-2,NA,TGTGCCAGTAGTACCGGACCAACGAGAGACTATGGCTACACCTTC,CASSTGPTRDYGYTF
13,TRBV3-1,many,TRBJ2-3,NA,TGTGCCAGCAGCCAAGTGAGGGGGGATACGCAGTATTTT,CASSQVRGDTQYF
15,TRBV7-6,NA,TRBJ2-7,NA,TGTGCCAGCAGCTTAGCGCGGGGGCCGTGGGAGGGGCAGTACTTC,CASSLARGPWEGQYF
12,TRBV29-1,many,TRBJ1-2,NA,TGCAGCGACACGACAGAGAACTATGGCTACACCTTC,CSDTTENYGYTF
20,TRBV7-2,many,TRBJ1-5,TRBD1,TGTGCCAGCAGCCTAAACTTAGAAGACAGGGACCCAAATCCCTATCAGCCCCAGCATTTT,CASSLNLEDRDPNPYQPQHF
15,TRBV6-1,many,TRBJ2-1,NA,TGTGCCGCCTCCGGGGGTACAGCCGACTACAATGAGCAGTTCTTC,CAASGGTADYNEQFF
18,TRBV30,many,TRBJ1-5,NA,TGTGCCTGGATCCACCAGGGATTGAGGAATAAGGTAGCTCAGCCCCAGCATTTT,CAWIHQGLRNKVAQPQHF
12,TRBV30,NA,TRBJ2-7,NA,TGTGCCTGGAGTGCTGACACCTACGAGCAGTACTTC,CAWSADTYEQYF
17,TRBV28,many,TRBJ2-5,TRBD2,TGTGCCAGCAGTTTAGGTTTCCTAGCGGGGGGAATAAAGACCCAGTACTTC,CASSLGFLAGGIKTQYF
17,TRBV4-1,few,TRBJ2-7,TRBD2,TGCGCCAGCAGCCAAGCTTACCTAGCGGCTTCCACCTACGAGCAGTACTTC,CASSQAYLAASTYEQYF
15,TRBV3-1,many,TRBJ2-2,NA,TGTGCCAGCAGCCCAACCACAGGGATAGGCGGGGAGCTGTTTTTT,CASSPTTGIGGELFF
13,TRBV29-1,many,TRBJ2-5,NA,TGCAGCGTTGACAGGGAGAGGCAAGAGACCCAGTACTTC,CSVDRERQETQYF
14,TRBV3-1,NA,TRBJ2-1,NA,TGTGCCAGCAGCCAAGATTATAGGGCTAATGAGCAGTTCTTC,CASSQDYRANEQFF
12,TRBV12-3/TRBV12-4,many,TRBJ2-7,NA,TGTGCCAGCAGCTTAGCGAACTACGAGCAGTACTTC,CASSLANYEQYF
13,TRBV4-1,NA,TRBJ1-2,NA,TGCGCCAGCAGCCAAGTGAGCCACCCGGGCTACACCTTC,CASSQVSHPGYTF
12,TRBV11-3,many,TRBJ1-1,NA,TGTGCCAGCAGCTTCCAGGGCTCGGTGGCTTTCTTT,CASSFQGSVAFF
14,TRBV15,many,TRBJ2-1,TRBD1,TGTGCCACCAGCAGAGTTCCAGGGGGCAATGAGCAGTTCTTC,CATSRVPGGNEQFF